The clone carrying this TCR beta chain has just a few counts. The antigen remains undetermined. These data originate in a study of T-cell memory formation after mild COVID-19. About the study: Largely donor-specific sequence clusters came from a couple of donors.

The authors produced TCR alpha and TCR beta cDNA libraries with sample barcodes and UMIs by 5'RACE using constant-segment primers. TCRdb itself ran the 5' RACE reads through MiXCR, one entry per CDR3 protein. Of under 450,000 distinct CDR3 sequences in the sample, roughly a quarter were seen once. Overall study results and limits: Clones contracting over day 15 to 85 were CD4/CD8 balanced, with later expanders leaning CD4+. Cross-reactive memory apparently joined, as some responding clones appeared in pre-infection memory.

Material for sequencing was PBMCs or a T cell subset sorted from them (not recorded which). This receptor was taken from an adult woman who had mild COVID-19 (a few samples of this study predate the infection). Cell type and time point are not known.

The CDR3 bases are TGTGCCAGCAGACAGGGGATGTTTGCTTTCTTT. The encoded protein is CASRQGMFAFF. The chain employs TRBV2 and TRBJ1-1; 7 bases match TRBD1. Germline CDR1 and CDR2: SNHLY and FYNNEI. The CDR3 loop spans 11 amino acids. V gave up 6 bases and J gave up 11 bases; unmatched junction bases: 6. The whole variable domain, remainder taken from reference TRBV2 and TRBJ1-1, is EPEVTQTPSHQVTQMGQEVILRCVPISNHLYFYWYRQILGQKVEFLVSFYNNEISEKSEIFDDQFSVERPDGSNFTLKIRSTKLEDSAMYFCASRQGMFAFFGQGTRLTVV.